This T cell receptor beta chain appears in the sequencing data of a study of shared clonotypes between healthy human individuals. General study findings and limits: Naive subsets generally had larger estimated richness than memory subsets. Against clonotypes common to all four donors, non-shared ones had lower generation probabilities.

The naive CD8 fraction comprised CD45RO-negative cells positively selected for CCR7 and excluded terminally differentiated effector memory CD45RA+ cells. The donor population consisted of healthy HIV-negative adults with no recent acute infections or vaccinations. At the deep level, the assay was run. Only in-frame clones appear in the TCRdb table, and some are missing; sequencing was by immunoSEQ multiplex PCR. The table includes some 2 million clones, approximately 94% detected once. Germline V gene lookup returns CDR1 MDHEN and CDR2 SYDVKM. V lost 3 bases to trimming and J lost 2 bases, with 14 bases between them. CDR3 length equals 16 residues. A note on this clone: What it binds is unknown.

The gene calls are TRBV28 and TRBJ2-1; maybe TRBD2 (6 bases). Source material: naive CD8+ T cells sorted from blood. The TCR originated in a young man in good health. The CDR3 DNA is TGTGCCAGCAGTTTGCCGGGGGTGGATCCCTACAATGAGCAGTTCTTC. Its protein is CASSLPGVDPYNEQFF.